The 24 T cell receptor beta chains presented below share a single source sample, sequenced in a study of early stage breast cancer tumors. The table came from immunoSEQ multiplex PCR; TCRdb's copy has only in-frame clones and leaves some out. This table holds fewer than 70,000 clones, 65% to 85% found once. Sequences were obtained from blood. Every receptor here comes from a person aged 35-50 years with breast cancer.

This rearrangement joins TRBV28 to TRBJ1-5; D remains ambiguous. CDR1 and CDR2 (germline): MDHEN, SYDVKM. The CDR3 length is 8 residues. V shed 11 bases and J shed 9 bases, with 5 bases lying between them. CDR3 residues: CASGPQHF. The CDR3 DNA is TGTGCCTCGGGGCCCCAGCATTTT.

The chain links TRBV6-1 to TRBJ2-1; no clear D. Looked up from germline, CDR1 is MNHNS and CDR2 is SASEGT. Trimming shortened V by 6 bases and J by 10 bases, and 13 bases separated the two germline ends. The CDR3 extends over 12 amino acids. The chain's CDR3 is CASSALFGEQFF. Here the CDR3 DNA reads TGTGCCAGCAGCGCCCTTTTCGGGGAGCAGTTCTTC.

The V and J genes are TRBV2 and TRBJ1-2; D is unresolved. CDR1 is SNHLY, CDR2 FYNNEI, per germline. The CDR3 extends over 15 amino acids. Trimming took off 0 bases at V and 2 bases at J, with 10 bases between the two ends. Here the CDR3 DNA reads TGTGCCAGCAGTGAAGCGCTTAGAACAAACTATGGCTACACCTTC. The encoded protein is CASSEALRTNYGYTF. Together with reference TRBV2 and TRBJ1-2, the CDR3 gives the full variable domain: EPEVTQTPSHQVTQMGQEVILRCVPISNHLYFYWYRQILGQKVEFLVSFYNNEISEKSEIFDDQFSVERPDGSNFTLKIRSTKLEDSAMYFCASSEALRTNYGYTFGSGTRLTVV.

The chain joins TRBV10-2 to TRBJ1-2, with unresolved D. Germline V gene sequence: CDR1 WSHSY, CDR2 SAAADI. The V and J ends lost 4 bases and 4 bases respectively, with 13 bases between them. The CDR3 contains 14 residues. CDR3 loop: CASSGKGLGYGYTF. CDR3 coding DNA: TGCGCCAGCAGTGGCAAGGGCCTTGGCTATGGCTACACCTTC.

A few counts support this clone. V is TRBV30 and J is TRBJ1-2, with 7 bases identical to TRBD1. The length of the CDR3 is 12 residues. V was clipped by 4 bases and J by 7 bases; unmatched bases: 6. Germline assignment: CDR1 GTSNPN and CDR2 SVGIG (reference sequence). For the CDR3, the DNA is TGTGCCTGGACAGGGGGTGTAGGTGGCTACACCTTC. Encoded protein: CAWTGGVGGYTF.

This clone appeared a few times. V gene TRBV5-4 combines with J gene TRBJ2-7; D may be TRBD2 (6 bases). The CDR3 is made up of 14 amino acids. Germline V CDR1 and CDR2: SGHNT, YYREEE (reference sequence). Trimming pared 0 bases from V and 2 bases from J, leaving 9 bases between. CDR3 residues: CASSLDGGTYEQYF. The CDR3 DNA reads as TGTGCCAGCAGCTTGGATGGGGGGACCTACGAGCAGTACTTC.

V and J are TRBV5-4 and TRBJ2-6; TRBD2 aligns across 7 bases. The CDR3 sequence is 16 residues long. Germline V gene sequence: CDR1 SGHNT, CDR2 YYREEE (reference sequence). The junction had 6 bases not matched to a gene; V was cut back by 2 bases and J by 4 bases. This chain's CDR3 is CASSFGGSTGANVLTF. CDR3 coding DNA: TGTGCCAGCAGCTTTGGCGGGAGCACCGGGGCCAACGTCCTGACTTTC.

The chain carries TRBV9 and TRBJ1-5; 7 bases are shared with TRBD1. The trim removed 3 bases at V and 7 bases at J, leaving 7 bases unmatched. Germline loops: CDR1 SGDLS, CDR2 YYNGEE. This CDR3 is built from 14 residues. The CDR3: CASSDAGGHQPQHF. Here the CDR3 DNA reads TGTGCCAGCAGCGACGCAGGGGGGCACCAGCCCCAGCATTTT.

The rearrangement uses TRBV10-3 and TRBJ2-1, with TRBD2 matching 7 bases. Germline CDR1 and CDR2: ENHRY and SYGVKD. V was clipped by 5 bases and J by 0 bases; unmatched bases: 7. The CDR3 runs to 16 residues. This CDR3 is CAISYLAESSYNEQFF. The CDR3 region has the DNA TGTGCCATCAGTTACCTAGCGGAAAGCTCCTACAATGAGCAGTTCTTC.

The chain recombines TRBV2 with TRBJ2-2; D is possibly TRBD2 (5 bases). This CDR3 has 14 residues. In germline, CDR1 is SNHLY, CDR2 FYNNEI. Trimming removed 7 bases from V and 4 bases from J, with 13 bases in between. The CDR3 coding sequence is TGTGCCAGCATAGCCGGGATTCTCACCGGGGAGCTGTTTTTT. Translating gives CASIAGILTGELFF.

The genes are TRBV5-1 and TRBJ2-2; 10 bases line up with TRBD2. The CDR3 covers 15 residues. Trimming at V came to 4 bases and at J to 3 bases, leaving 3 bases not matched to a gene. The germline V gene has CDR1 SGHRS and CDR2 YFSETQ. The CDR3 DNA reads as TGCGCCAGCAGCCTAGCGGGAGTCCACACCGGGGAGCTGTTTTTT. This encodes CASSLAGVHTGELFF.

The DNA of the CDR3 is TGCAGCGCCGTCGGGGGACAGGGAGTAGAGGGCTACACCTTC. Its protein is CSAVGGQGVEGYTF. This rearrangement joins TRBV29-1 to TRBJ1-2, with 9 bases that match TRBD1. CDR3 length equals 14 residues. CDR1 is SQVTM, CDR2 ANQGSEA, per germline. V dropped 7 bases and J dropped 8; count of bases not matched to a gene: 14.

The chain has TRBV7-9 and TRBJ2-4; D is perhaps TRBD1 (5 bases). V lost 1 base, J lost 3 bases, and 13 bases lay in between. Germline values: CDR1 SEHNR, CDR2 FQNEAQ (reference sequence). This CDR3 spans 16 amino acids. The chain's CDR3 is CASSLEGLRGKNIQYF. The CDR3 nucleotides are TGTGCCAGCAGCTTAGAAGGGCTTAGGGGCAAAAACATTCAGTACTTC.

This chain links TRBV6-8 with TRBJ1-2, with 8 bases lining up with TRBD1. The CDR3 runs to 16 residues. The V gene's germline CDR1 is MNHGY and CDR2 SAAAGT. The trim removed 7 bases at V and 0 bases at J, leaving 10 bases unmatched. CDR3 loop: CASKVPEQGANYGYTF. CDR3 nucleotide sequence: TGTGCCAGCAAGGTCCCGGAACAGGGGGCTAACTATGGCTACACCTTC.

This clone was recorded only once. The gene calls are TRBV6-1 and TRBJ1-5, with D unresolved. Germline V lookup: CDR1 MNHNS, CDR2 SASEGT. The CDR3 extends over 15 amino acids. V dropped 2 bases and J dropped 3 bases, with 11 bases sitting between them. As DNA, the CDR3 is TGTGCCAGCAGTGAACCCAGGAAACTCAATCAGCCCCAGCATTTT. This sequence encodes CASSEPRKLNQPQHF.

V usage is TRBV28 and J usage is TRBJ2-3; tentative D call: TRBD2 (5 bases). V was cut by 2 bases and J by 6 bases, with 9 bases left in between. CDR3 length equals 13 residues. CDR1 and CDR2 (germline): MDHEN, SYDVKM. CDR3 in DNA: TGTGCCAGCAGTTTACCCCCGGGGGATACGCAGTATTTT. Translated, it gives CASSLPPGDTQYF.

About this clone itself: Mismatch with germline at one junction end may stem from a read error. V gene TRBV7-9 combines with J gene TRBJ1-1; D is possibly TRBD1 (5 bases). Germline lookup yields CDR1 SEHNR and CDR2 FQNEAQ (reference sequence). There are 15 residues in the CDR3. The DNA of the CDR3 is TGTGCCAGCAGCCTAGCCGCTACAGGGAACACTGAAGCTTTCTTT. It encodes CASSLAATGNTEAFF.

The chain joins TRBV6-5 to TRBJ1-4; D may be TRBD1 (5 bases). The V gene lost 6 bases and the J gene lost 9 bases, with 17 bases spanning the gap. The CDR3 is 14 residues long. CDR1 and CDR2 from the germline V gene are MNHEY and SVGAGI. As DNA, the CDR3 is TGTGCCAGCAGATTCACCGGGACCTCCCAAAAACTGTTTTTT. Its translation: CASRFTGTSQKLFF.

The chain uses TRBV25-1 and TRBJ2-7; 9 bases are a match to TRBD1. Germline V gives CDR1 MGHDK, CDR2 SYGVNS. The CDR3 loop spans 15 amino acids. With V trimmed by 3 bases and J by 0 bases, 3 bases remained unmatched. The CDR3 nucleotides are TGTGCCAGCAGTGACCGGGACAGGGCCTCCTACGAGCAGTACTTC. This sequence encodes CASSDRDRASYEQYF.

This clone occurred once. This chain uses TRBV6-1 with TRBJ1-2, with 7 bases aligning to TRBD1. The germline gives CDR1 MNHNS, CDR2 SASEGT. This CDR3 is 13 amino acids long. V shed 4 bases and J 6 bases; nucleotides not matched to a gene: 5. The CDR3 is CASSGFQGDGYTF. The CDR3 DNA is TGTGCCAGCAGTGGGTTCCAGGGGGATGGCTACACCTTC.

In its sample, this clone was seen once. The chain has TRBV15 and TRBJ1-1, with D unresolved. This CDR3 has 13 amino acids. CDR1 and CDR2 from the germline V gene are LNHNV and YYDKDF (reference sequence). Trimming took off 6 bases at V and 1 base at J, with 9 bases between the two ends. The DNA of the CDR3 is TGTGCCACCAGACCCACAGAGAACACTGAAGCTTTCTTT. Its protein is CATRPTENTEAFF.

The genes are TRBV6-5 and TRBJ2-3; D is ambiguous. CDR1 MNHEY and CDR2 SVGAGI come from the germline V gene. Trimming left V 3 bases short and J 5 bases short, with 15 bases between. The CDR3 totals 15 residues. DNA for the CDR3: TGTGCCAGCAGTTATTATGACACGGGCAAAGATACGCAGTATTTT. This codes for CASSYYDTGKDTQYF.

The V and J genes are TRBV12-5 and TRBJ1-1; 9 bases agree with TRBD1. Losses at the gene ends were 6 bases for V and 1 base for J; bases not matched to a gene: 9. This CDR3 region has 16 residues. CDR1 is LGHNT and CDR2 is FRNRAP in the germline V gene. The CDR3: CASGSTGGLRNTEAFF. The CDR3 DNA reads TGTGCTAGTGGCTCAACAGGGGGCCTCCGGAACACTGAAGCTTTCTTT. Full variable domain (remainder filled in from reference TRBV12-5 and TRBJ1-1): DARVTQTPRHKVTEMGQEVTMRCQPILGHNTVFWYRQTMMQGLELLAYFRNRAPLDDSGMPKDRFSAEMPDATLATLKIQPSEPRDSAVYFCASGSTGGLRNTEAFFGQGTRLTVV.

This clone was seen a handful of times. The genes are TRBV27 and TRBJ2-5; 7 nucleotides agree with TRBD1. V was clipped by 8 bases and J by 4 bases; unmatched bases: 4. The CDR3 has 12 residues. Germline-derived CDR1 and CDR2 are MNHEY and SMNVEV (reference sequence). The CDR3 loop is CASGYRGETQYF. For the CDR3, the DNA is TGTGCCAGCGGCTACAGGGGAGAGACCCAGTACTTC.